A single sample is the source of the 6 T cell receptor beta chains below, sequenced in a study of blood T cell repertoires in COVID-19. Repertoires were generated with immunoSEQ multiplex PCR, while TCRdb's copy carries only in-frame clones and drops some. This table has about 200,000 clones, about 93% appearing once. Sequenced: peripheral blood. The origin of the receptors is a man aged 45 to 65 with acute or convalescent COVID-19.

This clone was seen a handful of times. The chain recombines TRBV6-5 with TRBJ1-1; 9 bases match TRBD1. Germline lookup yields CDR1 MNHEY and CDR2 SVGAGI. J lost 4 bases, V lost 4 bases, and 1 base had no gene match. This CDR3 region has 13 residues. CDR3 amino acids: CASSLGQGTEAFF. The CDR3 nucleotides read TGTGCCAGCAGTTTGGGACAGGGCACTGAAGCTTTCTTT.

The chain employs TRBV6-5 and TRBJ2-7; 7 bases line up with TRBD1. Trimming cost V 4 bases and J 2 bases; bases outside gene matches: 5. CDR3 size: 14 residues. Germline CDR1 is MNHEY and CDR2 is SVGAGI. The CDR3 loop reads CASSSGGIPYEQYF. CDR3 DNA: TGTGCCAGCAGTTCAGGGGGTATCCCCTACGAGCAGTACTTC.

The gene calls are TRBV11-3 and TRBJ1-1, with TRBD1 as a possible D gene (6 bases). Germline values: CDR1 SGHNT, CDR2 YENEEA. The CDR3 is 15 residues long. V gave up 8 bases and J gave up 7 bases, with 23 bases separating them. The CDR3 sequence: CASSLFRDIRLEAFF. CDR3 coding DNA: TGTGCCAGCTCCTTATTCCGGGACATCCGACTTGAAGCTTTCTTT.

The J gene is TRBJ2-3, the V gene TRBV7-8; D is perhaps TRBD2 (6 bases). The germline CDR1 and CDR2 sequences are SGHVS and FQNEAQ. The CDR3 runs 15 residues. Trimming removed 5 bases from V and 0 bases from J, with 12 bases in between. CDR3 region: CASSLKRASTDTQYF. In DNA form, the CDR3 reads TGTGCCAGCAGCCTGAAGCGGGCCAGCACAGATACGCAGTATTTT.

J is TRBJ2-1 and V is TRBV7-9; 7 nucleotides agree with TRBD2. J was trimmed by 0 bases and V by 6 bases; bases with no gene match: 8. Germline loops: CDR1 SEHNR, CDR2 FQNEAQ (reference sequence). This CDR3 has 16 residues. The CDR3 nucleotides read TGTGCCAGCAGAACTTGGGGGGGGAGCTCCTACAATGAGCAGTTCTTC. It encodes CASRTWGGSSYNEQFF.

The chain joins TRBV30 to TRBJ1-5; possible D gene TRBD1, 5 bases. The CDR3 totals 16 residues. V dropped 0 bases and J dropped 6 bases, with 18 bases sitting between them. CDR1 is GTSNPN, CDR2 SVGIG, per germline (reference sequence). The CDR3 protein is CAWSVRAGKRSQPQHF. CDR3 coding DNA: TGTGCCTGGAGTGTACGGGCAGGGAAGAGAAGTCAGCCCCAGCATTTT.